The source of this TCR beta chain is a study of cytomegalovirus exposure and HLA in healthy donors. This clone was detected once. Germline values: CDR1 SGHNT, CDR2 YYREEE (reference sequence). V was clipped by 4 bases and J by 2 bases, with 13 bases between them. There are 15 residues in the CDR3. 13 Jbeta primers and 60 Vbeta primers were used for the PCR. Sequenced by immunoSEQ multiplex PCR; TCRdb stores in-frame clones only, minus some. The sample lists 90,000 to 140,000 clones; around 80% were seen once. The gene calls are TRBV5-4 and TRBJ1-3, with D hard to call. Material: PBMCs. This sequence originates from a man aged 40-55 years in good health and CMV-seropositive. The CDR3: CASSPMGSAGNTIYF. CDR3 bases: TGTGCCAGCAGCCCAATGGGGAGCGCTGGAAACACCATATATTTT.